A single sample is the source of the 16 T cell receptor beta chains below, sequenced in a study of identical twins. In TCRdb, the 5' RACE reads were re-called with MiXCR into one record per CDR3 protein. This table holds about 570,000 distinct CDR3 sequences, 9.6% found once. The sample was also reused in another study, on yellow fever vaccine responses in identical twins.

The material sequenced was PBMCs. The receptor set was obtained from a woman under 30 in good health.

This chain joins TRBV7-9 and TRBJ2-1; possible D gene TRBD2, 6 bases. Germline lookup yields CDR1 SEHNR and CDR2 FQNEAQ (reference sequence). This CDR3 is 14 amino acids long. Trimming shortened V by 0 bases and J by 4 bases, and 7 bases separated the two germline ends. The CDR3 reads CASSLARGYNEQFF. Written as DNA, the CDR3 is TGTGCCAGCAGCTTAGCGCGGGGTTACAATGAGCAGTTCTTC.

The genes are TRBV6-5 and TRBJ2-7; D unclear. V shed 4 bases and J shed 6 bases, with 19 bases lying between them. Per germline, CDR1 MNHEY and CDR2 SVGAGI. The CDR3 is made up of 15 amino acids. CDR3 residues: CASSFLASRVSEQYF. The CDR3 DNA is TGTGCCAGCAGTTTTCTGGCATCAAGGGTGTCCGAGCAGTACTTC.

This clonotype appeared a few times. The J gene is TRBJ2-1, the V gene TRBV6-5, with a weak D call TRBD1 (5 bases). The germline V gene has CDR1 MNHEY and CDR2 SVGAGI. Trimming removed 8 bases at V and 7 bases at J, with 12 bases between. The CDR3 has 12 residues. The CDR3 nucleotides read TGTGCCAGCGGGAATAGGGGTAATGAGCAGTTCTTC. Translation gives CASGNRGNEQFF.

The table lists this clonotype with many counts. The chain employs TRBV6-1 and TRBJ1-6; tentatively, D is TRBD1 (6 bases). The V end lost 5 bases, the J end lost 9 bases, and 20 bases lay between the germline ends. This CDR3 contains 16 residues. Germline V gives CDR1 MNHNS, CDR2 SASEGT. CDR3 protein: CASSKTNTGKGSPLHF. The CDR3 coding sequence is TGTGCCAGCAGTAAAACAAACACAGGGAAGGGTTCACCCCTCCACTTT.

This clonotype was seen repeatedly, ten times or more. This sequence joins TRBV11-2 and TRBJ2-5; D remains ambiguous. This CDR3 spans 12 amino acids. V was cut by 3 bases and J by 5 bases, with 7 bases left in between. Germline V gene data show CDR1 as SGHAT and CDR2 as FQNNGV. CDR3 amino acids: CASSFVQETQYF. In DNA form, the CDR3 reads TGTGCCAGCAGCTTTGTCCAGGAGACCCAGTACTTC.

This clonotype turned up a few times. This chain uses TRBV6-6 with TRBJ1-2; D is possibly TRBD1 (6 bases). Trimming cost V 6 bases and J 8 bases, with 16 bases left between them. The germline gives CDR1 MNHNY, CDR2 SVGAGI (reference sequence). The CDR3 spans 13 residues. In DNA form, the CDR3 reads TGTGCCAGCAGGGACAGTTCTCTAATAGGCTACACCTTC. Translation: CASRDSSLIGYTF.

This clonotype came up a few times. The chain joins TRBV7-2 to TRBJ2-7; D not resolved. The CDR3 has 12 amino acids. V was clipped by 5 bases and J by 5 bases, with 10 bases between them. Germline V gene data show CDR1 as SGHTA and CDR2 as FQGNSA. The CDR3 sequence is CASSQPLNEQYF. The CDR3 nucleotides read TGTGCCAGCAGCCAGCCCTTAAACGAGCAGTACTTC.

This clonotype has just a few counts. CDR3 sequence reads: CASSLFGQGHYEQYF. The CDR3 nucleotides are TGTGCCAGCAGCCTTTTCGGACAGGGACACTACGAGCAGTACTTC. The rearrangement joins TRBV6-2 or TRBV6-3 to TRBJ2-7, with TRBD1 matching over 8 bases. The CDR3 loop spans 15 amino acids. Germline V gives CDR1 MNHEY, CDR2 SVGEGT. J gave up 3 bases and V 6 bases, and 10 bases lay outside the gene matches.

The genes are TRBV20-1 and TRBJ2-1; 9 nucleotides line up with TRBD2. CDR3 length equals 17 residues. CDR1 DFQATT and CDR2 SNEGSKA come from the germline V gene (reference sequence). The junction had 7 bases not matched to a gene; V was cut back by 1 base and J by 0 bases. The CDR3 loop is CSARVASGTSSYNEQFF. CDR3 nucleotide sequence: TGCAGTGCTAGAGTGGCTAGCGGGACCAGCTCCTACAATGAGCAGTTCTTC.

The count of this clonotype is one. The chain has TRBV20-1 and TRBJ1-5, with unresolved D. The CDR3 loop spans 15 amino acids. Germline V gene sequence: CDR1 DFQATT, CDR2 SNEGSKA (reference sequence). Trimming cost V 3 bases and J 2 bases, with 14 bases left between them. For the CDR3, the DNA is TGCAGTGCTAGTGGCCAGGTAGAGGGCAATCAGCCCCAGCATTTT. This translates into CSASGQVEGNQPQHF.

In this sample, this clonotype turned up many times. The rearrangement uses TRBV10-3 and TRBJ2-1; D gene ambiguous. Per the germline V gene, CDR1 is ENHRY and CDR2 is SYGVKD. V was cut by 3 bases and J by 8 bases, with 14 bases left in between. The CDR3 is 14 residues long. The DNA for the CDR3 is TGTGCCATCAGTGATTCCGCCACTGTGGATGAGCAGTTCTTC. Amino acid sequence: CAISDSATVDEQFF.

This chain uses TRBV29-1 with TRBJ2-1; possibly TRBD1 for D (6 bases). The CDR3 covers 10 residues. Trimming removed 6 bases from V and 10 bases from J, with 10 bases in between. CDR1 is SQVTM, CDR2 ANQGSEA, per germline. In DNA, the CDR3 is TGCAGCGTCCGGGACATAGAGCAGTTCTTC. This codes for CSVRDIEQFF.

In this sample, this clonotype turned up a few times. The V call is TRBV27, the J call TRBJ2-7, with 7 bases fitting TRBD1. The ends lost 6 bases at V and 1 base at J; junction bases unmatched: 15. This CDR3 region has 17 residues. Germline lookup yields CDR1 MNHEY and CDR2 SMNVEV (reference sequence). The CDR3 here is CASSQQGLGGASYEQYF. The CDR3 bases are TGTGCCAGCAGCCAACAGGGGTTAGGTGGCGCGTCCTACGAGCAGTACTTC.

This clonotype has only a few counts. CDR3 sequence: CASSPRGPNEQFF. The CDR3 DNA reads TGTGCCAGTAGCCCCAGGGGGCCCAATGAGCAGTTCTTC. V gene TRBV19 combines with J gene TRBJ2-1; 8 bases are a match to TRBD1. The trim removed 6 bases at V and 6 bases at J, leaving 4 bases unmatched. Germline V lookup: CDR1 LNHDA, CDR2 SQIVND (reference sequence). This CDR3 is built from 13 residues.

Ten or more counts support this clonotype. The chain recombines TRBV20-1 with TRBJ2-1; 12 nucleotides match TRBD2. The junction had 8 bases not matched to a gene; V was cut back by 5 bases and J by 9 bases. The CDR3 is 14 residues long. Germline assignment: CDR1 DFQATT and CDR2 SNEGSKA (reference sequence). The CDR3 loop is CSAPPGLAGVEQFF. The CDR3 bases are TGCAGTGCTCCTCCGGGACTAGCGGGCGTTGAGCAGTTCTTC.

This clonotype has a handful of counts. The rearrangement links TRBV29-1 to TRBJ2-5; possibly TRBD2 for D (6 bases). This CDR3 contains 15 residues. CDR1 is SQVTM, CDR2 ANQGSEA, per germline. V was clipped by 7 bases and J by 1 base, with 19 bases between them. As DNA, the CDR3 is TGCAGCGGATCGGTGTATCTGCGGGGCCAAGAGACCCAGTACTTC. Translated, it gives CSGSVYLRGQETQYF.